The 20 T cell receptor beta chains in this list originate from one sample, sequenced in a study of Graves' ophthalmopathy and Graves' hyperthyroidism. For repertoire sequencing, the TCR beta CDR3 regions were amplified from RNA transcripts. Investigators did first-round RT-PCR with HTBI primers, then second-round multiplex PCR. One entry per CDR3 protein, called by TCRdb with MiXCR from the multiplex PCR reads. The sample records hundreds of thousands of distinct CDR3 sequences, approximately 21% being singletons. The source material was peripheral blood. The source is a woman in her late teens or twenties with stable Graves' hyperthyroidism. Some clones in this sample may be carry-over from other donors' samples.

This clonotype was detected many times. The V and J genes are TRBV29-1 and TRBJ2-7, with D possibly matching TRBD1 (6 bases). CDR3 length equals 14 residues. V was pared by 7 bases and J by 2 bases, with 18 bases between. Germline CDR1 SQVTM, CDR2 ANQGSEA. CDR3 sequence (DNA): TGCAGCGCCGAGAGTGACGGGACAACCTACGAGCAGTACTTC. Its translation: CSAESDGTTYEQYF.

This clonotype was counted many times. The J gene is TRBJ1-6, the V gene TRBV6-1; D might be TRBD1 (5 bases). The V and J ends lost 8 bases and 9 bases respectively, with 23 bases between them. CDR1 and CDR2 from the germline V gene are MNHNS and SASEGT. This CDR3 is built from 16 residues. The CDR3 DNA reads TGTGCCAGCTCGTATATGCCCGAATCTGGGGGTTCACCCCTCCACTTT. Its translation is CASSYMPESGGSPLHF.

Note on this clonotype: The CDR3 carries no conserved terminal phenylalanine or tryptophan, so it likely arises from a read error. J is TRBJ1-3 and V is TRBV12-3 or TRBV12-4; D unresolved. The CDR3 length is 14 residues. V dropped 5 bases and J dropped 0 bases, with 8 bases sitting between them. The CDR3 DNA reads as TGTGCCAGCAGTCCAAGCCCCTCTGGAAACACCATATATTAT. Its protein is CASSPSPSGNTIYY.

In the case of this clonotype: The limits of the CDR3 on the DNA are not certain, so only TCRdb's listed CDR3 is given. The rearrangement uses TRBV6-5 and TRBJ1-1. CDR1 MNHEY and CDR2 SVGAGI come from the germline V gene. The CDR3 is made up of 13 amino acids, end residues included. The CDR3 is CASSTSGNTEAFF.

In this sample, this clonotype turned up many times. The V call is TRBV12-3 or TRBV12-4, the J call TRBJ1-5; 8 nucleotides match TRBD1. CDR3 length equals 15 residues. Germline trimming cut 2 bases from V and 2 bases from J; bases unmatched to any gene: 2. The CDR3 here is CASSLRQGRNQPQHF. The CDR3 nucleotides are TGTGCCAGCAGTTTACGACAGGGGCGCAATCAGCCCCAGCATTTT.

The rearrangement joins TRBV15 to TRBJ2-2, with D perhaps TRBD2 (6 bases). Germline lookup yields CDR1 LNHNV and CDR2 YYDKDF (reference sequence). This CDR3 comprises 14 residues. V was clipped by 0 bases and J by 5 bases, with 7 bases between them. CDR3 sequence (DNA): TGTGCCACCAGCAGAGATGGGGGGACCGGGGAGCTGTTTTTT. It translates to CATSRDGGTGELFF.

V usage is TRBV11-2 and J usage is TRBJ1-1; D call uncertain. There are 13 residues in the CDR3. The V and J ends lost 5 bases and 8 bases respectively, with 15 bases between them. Germline assignment: CDR1 SGHAT and CDR2 FQNNGV. The CDR3 sequence is CASSLSGFLEAFF. The DNA of the CDR3 is TGTGCCAGCAGCCTTTCCGGGTTTCTCGAAGCTTTCTTT.

This clonotype was recorded at least ten times. This chain joins TRBV5-1 and TRBJ2-6; 7 bases are a match to TRBD1. The CDR3 extends over 18 amino acids. V gave up 0 bases and J gave up 2 bases; unmatched junction bases: 8. Per the germline V gene, CDR1 is SGHRS and CDR2 is YFSETQ. CDR3 coding DNA: TGCGCCAGCAGCTTGGCCCAAGGGGGCCTTCCTGGGGCCAACGTCCTGACTTTC. It yields the protein CASSLAQGGLPGANVLTF.

Many counts were recorded for this clonotype. J is TRBJ1-2 and V is TRBV15; D unresolved. From germline, CDR1 is LNHNV and CDR2 YYDKDF (reference sequence). This CDR3 spans 14 amino acids. Trimming left V 0 bases short and J 1 base short, with 6 bases between. The CDR3 coding sequence is TGTGCCACCAGCAGAGAGGGAGGTAACTATGGCTACACCTTC. Translating it yields CATSREGGNYGYTF. The full variable domain, its missing parts supplied by reference TRBV15 and TRBJ1-2, is DAMVIQNPRYQVTQFGKPVTLSCSQTLNHNVMYWYQQKSSQAPKLLFHYYDKDFNNEADTPDNFQSRRPNTSFCFLDIRSPGLGDTAMYLCATSREGGNYGYTFGSGTRLTVV.

This clonotype has only a few counts. V and J are TRBV3-1 and TRBJ2-7; 7 bases fit TRBD2. Germline loops: CDR1 LGHDT, CDR2 YNNKEL (reference sequence). V trimming: 4 bases; J trimming: 6 bases; junction bases outside the gene matches: 15. This CDR3 comprises 16 residues. CDR3 protein: CASSPQILAGALEQYF. The CDR3 region has the DNA TGTGCCAGCAGCCCTCAGATACTGGCGGGAGCACTCGAGCAGTACTTC.

This clonotype was observed many times. V is TRBV6-7 and J is TRBJ1-2; no definite D call. TRBV6-7 is treated as an ORF (open reading frame) with a function not yet certain. Between the trimmed V and J ends, which lost 2 bases and 11 bases, there was a span of 15 bases. The CDR3 covers 13 residues. The CDR3 DNA sequence: TGTGCCAGCAGTTACGAAAGGGTGGCGGGGTACACCTTC. Translation gives CASSYERVAGYTF.

The table lists this clonotype with many counts. The V call is TRBV6-5, the J call TRBJ1-2, with 7 bases that match TRBD1. J lost 6 bases, V lost 6 bases, and 13 bases had no gene match. This CDR3 has 15 residues. The germline gives CDR1 MNHEY, CDR2 SVGAGI. CDR3 sequence (DNA): TGTGCCAGCAGCGTGTGGACAGGTGGTGGTGATGGCTACACCTTC. Its protein product is CASSVWTGGGDGYTF.

V gene TRBV7-2 combines with J gene TRBJ1-2; weak D call: TRBD1 (5 bases). The CDR3 has 15 residues. V lost 2 bases, J lost 4 bases, and 14 bases lay in between. Germline CDR1 SGHTA, CDR2 FQGNSA. The CDR3 protein is CASSLRRDGIYGYTF. The CDR3 region has the DNA TGTGCCAGCAGCTTACGACGGGACGGAATCTATGGCTACACCTTC.

A few counts support this clonotype. The chain recombines TRBV3-1 with TRBJ2-5; 10 bases map to TRBD2. This CDR3 is 17 amino acids long. Germline values: CDR1 LGHDT, CDR2 YNNKEL (reference sequence). Losses at the gene ends were 3 bases for V and 1 base for J; bases not matched to a gene: 8. The CDR3 sequence is CASSHPGLAVSQETQYF. In DNA, the CDR3 is TGTGCCAGCAGCCACCCCGGACTAGCGGTTTCCCAAGAGACCCAGTACTTC.

This clonotype was seen only a few times. Germline is not matched at one junction end, which may reflect a read error. The chain couples TRBV7-2 to TRBJ2-4, with TRBD1 matching 7 bases. The germline CDR1 and CDR2 sequences are SGHTA and FQGNSA. The CDR3 is made up of 15 amino acids. Here the CDR3 reads CASSPGRTGVNIKYF. The CDR3 bases are TGTGCCAGCAGCCCCGGCAGGACAGGAGTAAACATTAAGTACTTC.

The chain combines TRBV20-1 with TRBJ2-7; D remains ambiguous. CDR3 length equals 13 residues. The V end was cut by 2 bases, the J end by 5 bases, with 13 bases between. Germline lookup yields CDR1 DFQATT and CDR2 SNEGSKA (reference sequence). CDR3 nucleotide sequence: TGCAGTGCTAGATATGTCACGGTGGACGAGCAGTACTTC. Its translation: CSARYVTVDEQYF.

The chain is built from TRBV12-3 or TRBV12-4 and TRBJ1-1; 7 positions agree with TRBD1. V dropped 2 bases and J dropped 6; count of bases not matched to a gene: 9. The CDR3 is 15 residues long. The CDR3 sequence is CASSLSGPGGAEAFF. The CDR3 DNA reads TGTGCCAGCAGTTTATCCGGCCCAGGGGGGGCTGAAGCTTTCTTT.

This clonotype showed up many times. V usage is TRBV4-1 and J usage is TRBJ1-1, with D unclear. The CDR3 loop spans 12 amino acids. Germline CDR1 reads MGHRA; CDR2 reads YSYEKL. Trimming left V 0 bases short and J 10 bases short, with 9 bases between. DNA of the CDR3: TGCGCCAGCAGCCAAGATCTGAGGGTAGCTTTCTTT. Its translation: CASSQDLRVAFF.

In this sample, this clonotype turned up many times. This sequence joins TRBV7-9 and TRBJ2-7, with a weak D call TRBD1 (6 bases). The germline V and J ends were trimmed by 1 base and 2 bases, with 12 bases remaining between them. Germline V gives CDR1 SEHNR, CDR2 FQNEAQ (reference sequence). This CDR3 region has 15 residues. DNA for the CDR3: TGTGCCAGCAGCTTAGAACAGGGAAACCCCTACGAGCAGTACTTC. This sequence encodes CASSLEQGNPYEQYF.

With regard to this clonotype: Mismatch with germline at one junction end may stem from a read error. This chain connects TRBV20-1 to TRBJ1-1, with 10 positions matching TRBD1. The V gene's germline CDR1 is DFQATT and CDR2 SNEGSKA (reference sequence). The CDR3 sequence is 15 residues long. In DNA form, the CDR3 reads TGCAGTGCTGGGGACAGGGGTTGGCTGAACACTGAAGCTCTCTTT. Translating it yields CSAGDRGWLNTEALF.